The 17 T cell receptor beta chains listed next were all sequenced from one sample in a study of OX40 agonist ivuxolimab in advanced cancers. Data came from immunoSEQ multiplex PCR; TCRdb stores just in-frame clones and leaves some out. The sample contains roughly 48,000 clones, 83% of which appear only once. The specimen comprised CD4+ or CD8+ T cells sorted from blood, sampled in a trial of the OX40 agonist ivuxolimab. The receptor set was obtained from an adult with an advanced solid tumor such as melanoma, head and neck, liver or kidney cancer.

The rearrangement joins TRBV7-2 to TRBJ1-6; TRBD1 aligns across 8 bases. The CDR3 runs to 15 residues. The J segment lost 10 bases and the V segment lost 4 bases, leaving 9 bases of the junction unmatched. Germline CDR1 reads SGHTA; CDR2 reads FQGNSA. The CDR3 region has the DNA TGTGCCAGCAGCTACCTAGGACAGGGAAGGTCACCCCTCCACTTT. It codes for CASSYLGQGRSPLHF. Together with reference TRBV7-2 and TRBJ1-6, the CDR3 gives the full variable domain: GAGVSQSPSNKVTEKGKDVELRCDPISGHTALYWYRQSLGQGLEFLIYFQGNSAPDKSGLPSDRFSAERTGGSVSTLTIQRTQQEDSAVYLCASSYLGQGRSPLHFGNGTRLTVT.

The J gene is TRBJ2-1, the V gene TRBV30, with unresolved D. This CDR3 spans 13 amino acids. The germline V gene has CDR1 GTSNPN and CDR2 SVGIG (reference sequence). With 3 bases removed from V and 2 bases from J, the gap between germline ends came to 8 bases. This CDR3 reads CAWRAPAYNEQFF. CDR3 DNA sequence: TGTGCCTGGAGAGCCCCAGCCTACAATGAGCAGTTCTTC.

The chain joins TRBV7-9 to TRBJ2-3; 9 positions match TRBD1. The CDR3 has 16 amino acids. V was pared by 5 bases and J by 0 bases, with 6 bases of the junction left unmatched. CDR1 is SEHNR, CDR2 FQNEAQ, per germline (reference sequence). The CDR3 region has the DNA TGTGCCAGCAGCCCGCTACAGGGGGCGAGCACAGATACGCAGTATTTT. It is translated as CASSPLQGASTDTQYF.

The chain uses TRBV7-3 and TRBJ2-7, with D perhaps matching TRBD1 or TRBD2 (5 bases each). Trimming took off 5 bases at V and 0 bases at J, with 14 bases between the two ends. CDR3 size: 15 residues. Germline CDR1 SGHTA, CDR2 FQGTGA. The CDR3 protein is CASSPGRSSSYEQYF. Here the CDR3 DNA reads TGTGCCAGCAGCCCGGGACGGTCGAGCTCCTACGAGCAGTACTTC.

The V call is TRBV5-1, the J call TRBJ2-7; unclear D gene. Trimming left V 0 bases short and J 7 bases short, with 11 bases between. Per the germline V gene, CDR1 is SGHRS and CDR2 is YFSETQ. The CDR3 extends over 13 amino acids. For the CDR3, the DNA is TGCGCCAGCAGCTTGGAGAGTCTGGGGGAGCAGTACTTC. Protein: CASSLESLGEQYF.

The chain uses TRBV5-4 and TRBJ1-2, with a weak D call TRBD1 (5 bases). V shed 4 bases and J shed 1 base, with 11 bases lying between them. Germline CDR1 reads SGHNT; CDR2 reads YYREEE (reference sequence). CDR3 length: 14 residues. CDR3 nucleotides: TGTGCCAGCAGCACCGGGACCGTTAACTATGGCTACACCTTC. Encoded protein: CASSTGTVNYGYTF.

This rearrangement joins TRBV7-8 to TRBJ1-6; D is perhaps TRBD1 (5 bases). There are 16 residues in the CDR3. Looked up from germline, CDR1 is SGHVS and CDR2 is FQNEAQ. The V gene lost 2 bases and the J gene lost 0 bases, with 8 bases spanning the gap. The CDR3 loop reads CASSLRGGSYNSPLHF. The CDR3 nucleotides read TGTGCCAGCAGCTTAAGGGGTGGCTCCTATAATTCACCCCTCCACTTT. Full variable domain (missing parts from reference TRBV7-8 and TRBJ1-6): GAGVSQSPRYKVAKRGQDVALRCDPISGHVSLFWYQQALGQGPEFLTYFQNEAQLDKSGLPSDRFFAERPEGSVSTLKIQRTQQEDSAVYLCASSLRGGSYNSPLHFGNGTRLTVT.

This clone was observed a single time. The chain's CDR3 is CASSVAGVTEAFF. The CDR3 nucleotides are TGTGCCAGCAGTGTCGCCGGTGTGACTGAAGCTTTCTTT. V gene TRBV2 combines with J gene TRBJ1-1; D gene unclear. V was cut by 4 bases and J by 5 bases, with 11 bases left in between. Germline V gene sequence: CDR1 SNHLY, CDR2 FYNNEI. The CDR3 contains 13 residues.

The sample holds a few counts of this clone. The V gene is TRBV18, the J gene TRBJ1-6; 7 nucleotides align to TRBD1. The germline CDR1 and CDR2 sequences are KGHSH and LQKENI. J gave up 7 bases and V 7 bases, and 4 bases lay outside the gene matches. The CDR3 is 13 residues long. CDR3 sequence reads: CASCRDRNSPLHF. CDR3 in DNA: TGTGCCAGCTGTCGGGACAGAAATTCACCCCTCCACTTT. Looking up the rest from reference TRBV18 and TRBJ1-6 gives the full variable domain: NAGVMQNPRHLVRRRGQEARLRCSPMKGHSHVYWYRQLPEEGLKFMVYLQKENIIDESGMPKERFSAEFPKEGPSILRIQQVVRGDSAAYFCASCRDRNSPLHFGNGTRLTVT.

The genes are TRBV6-1 and TRBJ2-1; D is unresolved. Trimming stripped 6 bases from V and 10 bases from J, with 16 bases between. Per germline, CDR1 MNHNS and CDR2 SASEGT. The CDR3 runs 13 residues. The CDR3 is CASRPLYAAEQFF. The CDR3 DNA follows: TGTGCCAGCAGGCCATTGTATGCGGCAGAGCAGTTCTTC.

The sample holds one count of this clone. This chain joins TRBV4-1 and TRBJ1-6, with a weak D call TRBD1 (5 bases). Per the germline V gene, CDR1 is MGHRA and CDR2 is YSYEKL. The CDR3 extends over 14 amino acids. V was trimmed by 4 bases and J by 7 bases, leaving 11 bases between them. The CDR3 sequence: CASSRDPRNSPLHF. DNA of the CDR3: TGCGCCAGCAGCCGGGACCCGAGAAATTCACCCCTCCACTTT.

CDR3 bases: TGTGCCAGCAGCGTAGGGTGGAGCACAGATACGCAGTATTTT. As protein: CASSVGWSTDTQYF. The genes are TRBV9 and TRBJ2-3; unclear D gene. The V end was cut by 0 bases, the J end by 0 bases, with 5 bases between. The CDR3 sequence is 14 residues long. Germline V gene sequence: CDR1 SGDLS, CDR2 YYNGEE.

The chain recombines TRBV11-3 with TRBJ1-1; D remains ambiguous. This CDR3 contains 18 residues. The ends were cut back, 5 bases at V and 3 bases at J, with 25 bases in the middle. The V gene's germline CDR1 is SGHNT and CDR2 YENEEA. The CDR3 loop is CASSPIRRARISDTEAFF. In nucleotides, the CDR3 is TGTGCCAGCAGCCCAATCCGGCGGGCTCGCATATCTGACACTGAAGCTTTCTTT.

The chain joins TRBV19 to TRBJ2-1; D tentatively fits TRBD1 or TRBD2 (5 bases each). Looked up from germline, CDR1 is LNHDA and CDR2 is SQIVND (reference sequence). There are 14 residues in the CDR3. With 6 bases removed from V and 7 bases from J, the gap between germline ends came to 16 bases. In DNA form, the CDR3 reads TGTGCCAGTAGCGGGGCCCCATTATTGAATGAGCAGTTCTTC. Translation: CASSGAPLLNEQFF.

This chain links TRBV18 with TRBJ1-6; possible D gene TRBD1, 5 bases. This CDR3 has 17 amino acids. Deletions cut 5 bases from V and 4 bases from J, with 18 bases between. From germline, CDR1 is KGHSH and CDR2 LQKENI. This CDR3 is CASSEGSGRNYNSPLHF. DNA for the CDR3: TGTGCCAGCTCAGAAGGATCGGGACGGAATTATAATTCACCCCTCCACTTT.

This chain links TRBV6-1 with TRBJ2-3, with 10 positions matching TRBD2. This CDR3 has 15 residues. With V trimmed by 6 bases and J by 4 bases, 7 bases remained unmatched. From germline, CDR1 is MNHNS and CDR2 SASEGT. CDR3 sequence reads: CASRRSGGIADTQYF. The CDR3 region has the DNA TGTGCCAGCAGACGTAGCGGGGGGATCGCAGATACGCAGTATTTT.

This chain uses TRBV11-2 with TRBJ1-1; a weak D match, TRBD1 (5 bases). This CDR3 has 14 residues. Trimming took 5 bases from V and 0 from J, leaving 10 bases between them. Germline CDR1 is SGHAT and CDR2 is FQNNGV. CDR3 coding DNA: TGTGCCAGCAGCAAAGGGACGGTGAACACTGAAGCTTTCTTT. It codes for CASSKGTVNTEAFF.